Listed below are T cell receptor beta chains from one sample, sequenced in a study of blood T cell repertoires in COVID-19. Profiled with immunoSEQ multiplex PCR; TCRdb holds only in-frame clones, not every one. The profile shows under 300,000 clones, about 79% of them singletons. Sequences were obtained from peripheral blood. Receptor source: a woman in her forties who had recovered from COVID-19. Both conserved end residues are part of each CDR3. A D gene is named only where the DNA matches it firmly. Size is omitted from some rows. Given values are once, few, many or a class for expanded clones.

j_call	v_call	clone_size	d_call	cdr3_aa	cdr3_nt
TRBJ2-5	TRBV7-2	-	-	CASSSLGVPGETQYF	TGTGCCAGCAGCTCGCTAGGGGTTCCAGGAGAGACCCAGTACTTC
TRBJ2-3	TRBV28	-	TRBD1	CASSPATGGESAQYF	TGTGCCAGCAGCCCGGCGACAGGGGGCGAGTCGGCGCAGTATTTT
TRBJ2-7	TRBV9	-	-	CASSVGSSYEQYF	TGTGCCAGCAGCGTAGGGAGCTCCTACGAGCAGTACTTC
TRBJ1-5	TRBV19	-	-	CASSIRTSNQPQHF	TGTGCCAGTAGTATTAGGACAAGCAATCAGCCCCAGCATTTT
TRBJ1-2	TRBV5-4	-	TRBD1	CASSSDRGNYGYTF	TGTGCCAGCAGCTCGGACAGGGGCAACTATGGCTACACCTTC
TRBJ2-1	TRBV2	once	-	CASSISPYNEQFF	TGTGCCAGCAGTATTAGCCCCTACAATGAGCAGTTCTTC
TRBJ2-7	TRBV28	-	TRBD1	CASVDRGYEQYF	TGTGCCAGCGTCGACAGGGGCTACGAGCAGTACTTC
TRBJ1-5	TRBV10-3	-	-	CAISESGGANNQPQHF	TGTGCCATCAGTGAGTCGGGGGGGGCGAATAATCAGCCCCAGCATTTT
TRBJ1-2	TRBV7-2	-	TRBD1	CASSPNPGQGVYGYTF	TGTGCCAGCAGTCCTAATCCGGGACAGGGAGTCTATGGCTACACCTTC
TRBJ2-3	TRBV19	-	TRBD1	CASAEGQLTDTQYF	TGTGCCAGCGCCGAGGGACAGCTCACAGATACGCAGTATTTT
TRBJ2-1	TRBV9	-	-	CASSVWDQGLGLYDEQFF	TGTGCCAGCAGCGTATGGGACCAGGGACTTGGATTGTACGATGAGCAGTTCTTC
TRBJ1-5	TRBV6-1	-	-	CASSEQGSRNYQPQHF	TGTGCCAGCAGTGAACAGGGGTCGCGAAATTATCAGCCCCAGCATTTT
TRBJ1-2	TRBV11-3	-	-	CASSFGLYYGYTF	TGTGCCAGCAGCTTCGGACTGTACTATGGCTACACCTTC
TRBJ1-2	TRBV7-7	once	TRBD1	CASSRDRGLAPNYGYTF	TGTGCTAGCAGCCGCGACAGGGGCCTAGCCCCTAACTATGGCTACACCTTC
TRBJ2-5	TRBV5-6	-	TRBD1	CASSPRTGRETQYF	TGTGCCAGCAGCCCCCGGACAGGGAGGGAGACCCAGTACTTC
TRBJ1-1	TRBV30	-	TRBD1	CAWSEQGTEAFF	TGTGCCTGGAGTGAACAGGGGACTGAAGCTTTCTTT
TRBJ1-4	TRBV6-5	once	-	CASSFVSNEKLFF	TGTGCCAGCAGTTTCGTGAGTAATGAAAAACTGTTTTTT
TRBJ2-1	TRBV4-2	once	TRBD2	CASSRTSGDYNEQFF	TGTGCCAGCAGCCGTACTAGCGGGGATTACAATGAGCAGTTCTTC
TRBJ1-1	TRBV5-1	-	-	CASSYTHPNTEAFF	TGCGCCAGCAGCTACACACATCCGAACACTGAAGCTTTCTTT
TRBJ2-7	TRBV9	once	TRBD1	CASSVDTGGPYEQYF	TGTGCCAGCAGCGTAGACACAGGGGGACCCTACGAGCAGTACTTC
TRBJ2-2	TRBV6-6	-	-	CASSMTDTNTGELFF	TGTGCCAGCAGTATGACAGATACGAACACCGGGGAGCTGTTTTTT
TRBJ2-1	TRBV11-1	-	TRBD1	CASSRVGTDYNEQFF	TGTGCCAGCAGCCGCGTCGGGACAGACTACAATGAGCAGTTCTTC
TRBJ2-7	TRBV5-4	-	TRBD1	CASSLTGTGSYEQYF	TGTGCCAGCAGCTTGACCGGGACAGGCTCCTACGAGCAGTACTTC
TRBJ2-1	TRBV2	-	TRBD2	CASSRYAGGRNEQFF	TGTGCCAGCAGCCGCTATGCGGGGGGGCGCAATGAGCAGTTCTTC
TRBJ2-7	TRBV7-2	-	TRBD2	CASSLTSPLAGGSYEQYF	TGTGCCAGCAGCTTAACAAGTCCCTTAGCGGGGGGGTCGTACGAGCAGTACTTC
TRBJ1-1	TRBV4-3	-	-	CASSQLRGTGTEAFF	TGCGCCAGCAGCCAATTAAGGGGTACGGGCACTGAAGCTTTCTTT
TRBJ1-2	TRBV7-3	few	-	CASSLNEGGYGYTF	TGTGCCAGCAGCTTAAACGAGGGTGGCTATGGCTACACCTTC
TRBJ1-1	TRBV10-2	-	-	CASSLSGGGTEAFF	TGCGCCAGCAGTTTAAGCGGGGGCGGCACTGAAGCTTTCTTT
TRBJ2-1	TRBV19	-	TRBD2	CASSIGLAGGDVYNEQFF	TGTGCCAGTAGTATTGGACTAGCGGGGGGTGACGTCTACAATGAGCAGTTCTTC
TRBJ1-2	TRBV23-1	-	TRBD1	CASSQNTPNRDRGRGGYGYTF	TGCGCCAGCAGTCAAAACACCCCAAACCGGGACAGGGGGCGAGGTGGCTATGGCTACACCTTC
TRBJ2-5	TRBV19	-	TRBD1	CASSKSSGGETQYF	TGTGCCAGTAGTAAATCATCAGGGGGAGAGACCCAGTACTTC
TRBJ1-6	TRBV2	-	-	CASITDRAYNSPLHF	TGTGCCAGCATTACCGACAGAGCGTATAATTCACCCCTCCACTTT
TRBJ2-7	TRBV30	-	-	CAWSGVGYEQYF	TGTGCCTGGAGCGGAGTCGGCTACGAGCAGTACTTC
TRBJ2-7	TRBV27	-	TRBD2	CASSFTGTTYEQYF	TGTGCCAGCAGTTTCACGGGGACTACCTACGAGCAGTACTTC
TRBJ2-1	TRBV19	-	TRBD2	CASLPPGLAGGGEQFF	TGTGCCAGCCTACCGCCGGGACTAGCGGGGGGTGGGGAGCAGTTCTTC
TRBJ2-5	TRBV2	-	-	CASSGPEHLYQETQYF	TGTGCCAGCAGTGGTCCTGAACACCTGTACCAAGAGACCCAGTACTTC
TRBJ2-6	TRBV25-1	-	TRBD1	CASSGLDRVGGANVLTF	TGTGCCAGCAGTGGGCTGGACAGGGTCGGCGGGGCCAACGTCCTGACTTTC
TRBJ1-1	TRBV18	once	TRBD1	CASSPEILGQGRNTEAFF	TGTGCCAGCTCACCCGAGATCCTAGGACAGGGAAGGAACACTGAAGCTTTCTTT
TRBJ1-3	TRBV3-1/TRBV3-2	-	-	CASSQAGDNGNTIYF	TGTGCCAGCAGCCAAGCTGGGGACAACGGAAACACCATATATTTT
TRBJ1-3	TRBV30	-	TRBD1	CAWSPDRGPGNTIYF	TGTGCCTGGAGCCCGGACAGGGGCCCTGGAAACACCATATATTTT
TRBJ2-5	TRBV6-2/TRBV6-3	-	TRBD1	CASSQYRGETQYF	TGTGCCAGCAGTCAATACAGGGGTGAGACCCAGTACTTC
TRBJ1-2	TRBV2	-	TRBD1	CASRDRGTLNYGYTF	TGTGCCAGCAGGGACAGGGGGACGCTAAACTATGGCTACACCTTC
TRBJ1-1	TRBV5-1	-	TRBD1	CASSFISDRAGEAFF	TGCGCCAGCAGCTTTATTTCGGACAGGGCAGGAGAAGCTTTCTTT
TRBJ2-7	TRBV7-2	-	TRBD1	CASSLTGGEQYF	TGTGCCAGCAGCCTTACAGGGGGCGAGCAGTACTTC
TRBJ2-3	TRBV5-4	-	-	CASSLSTGFGLDTQYF	TGTGCCAGCAGCTTGTCGACAGGATTTGGATTAGATACGCAGTATTTT
TRBJ2-7	TRBV19	-	-	CASSRDYSVYEQYF	TGTGCCAGTAGTAGAGACTACTCCGTGTACGAGCAGTACTTC
TRBJ2-3	TRBV30	-	TRBD2	CAWNNGGASADTQYF	TGTGCCTGGAATAACGGGGGGGCCTCAGCAGATACGCAGTATTTT
TRBJ2-7	TRBV7-9	-	-	CASSLVLGHEQYF	TGTGCCAGCAGCTTAGTCCTAGGCCACGAGCAGTACTTC
TRBJ2-5	TRBV4-3	-	TRBD2	CASSQDAQRGQEFTQYF	TGCGCCAGCAGCCAAGATGCACAGCGGGGGCAAGAGTTTACCCAGTACTTC
TRBJ2-6	TRBV11-3	-	-	CASSSYGFVSGANVLTF	TGTGCCAGCAGCTCCTACGGGTTCGTCTCTGGGGCCAACGTCCTGACTTTC
TRBJ1-2	TRBV6-5	-	TRBD1	CASSIDRGSWYTF	TGTGCCAGCAGTATTGACAGGGGATCTTGGTACACCTTC
TRBJ1-2	TRBV6-6	-	TRBD1	CASSPRTRDSPISYYGYTF	TGTGCCAGCAGTCCCCGGACCCGGGACAGCCCTATATCCTACTATGGCTACACCTTC
TRBJ2-5	TRBV2	-	-	CASRTDRNKQYF	TGTGCCAGCAGGACAGATAGAAATAAACAGTACTTC
TRBJ1-1	TRBV4-2	-	-	CASSQDWREAFF	TGTGCCAGCAGCCAAGATTGGAGGGAAGCTTTCTTT
TRBJ1-2	TRBV18	-	-	CASSFSPGTAGGYTF	TGTGCCAGCTCATTCTCTCCGGGGACTGCGGGTGGCTACACCTTC
TRBJ2-1	TRBV7-2	-	TRBD1	CASSQRTGWAWGNEQFF	TGTGCCAGCAGCCAGCGGACAGGTTGGGCATGGGGGAATGAGCAGTTCTTC
TRBJ1-5	TRBV19	-	TRBD1	CASNTPTGVNQPQHF	TGTGCCAGTAACACCCCAACAGGGGTCAATCAGCCCCAGCATTTT
TRBJ1-2	TRBV9	-	TRBD1	CASSGGQGLFYGYTF	TGTGCCAGCAGCGGCGGACAGGGCCTCTTCTATGGCTACACCTTC